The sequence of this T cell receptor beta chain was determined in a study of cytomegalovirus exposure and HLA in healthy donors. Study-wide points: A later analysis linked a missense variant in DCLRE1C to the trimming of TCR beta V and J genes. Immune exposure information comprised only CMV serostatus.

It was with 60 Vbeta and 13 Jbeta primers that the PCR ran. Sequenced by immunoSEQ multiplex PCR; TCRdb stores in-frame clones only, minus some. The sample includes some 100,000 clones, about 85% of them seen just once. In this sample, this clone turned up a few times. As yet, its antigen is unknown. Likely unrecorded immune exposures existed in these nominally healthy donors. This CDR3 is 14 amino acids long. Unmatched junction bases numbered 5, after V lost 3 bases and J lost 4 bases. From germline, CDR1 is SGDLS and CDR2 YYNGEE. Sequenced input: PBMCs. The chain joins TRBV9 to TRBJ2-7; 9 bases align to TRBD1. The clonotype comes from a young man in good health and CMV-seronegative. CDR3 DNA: TGTGCCAGCAGCGAGTCGGACAGGGGTTACGAGCAGTACTTC. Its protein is CASSESDRGYEQYF.